This passage covers 7 T cell receptor beta chains from one sample sequenced in a study of T cells in Graves' hyperthyroidism and ophthalmopathy (dated by TCRdb to between 2018 and 2021). The library relied on multiplex PCR. The run used an Illumina HiSeq 2000. Amplification of TCR beta CDR3 regions was carried out from RNA transcripts. A first-round RT-PCR of the TCR CDR3 used the HTBI primer set with the Qiagen OneStep RT-PCR kit. Clones were called with MiXCR by TCRdb after fastp trimmed the public reads at Q25, and only in-frame beta chains were retained. Rows with a matching CDR3 protein are joined into one entry that keeps the most common DNA and genes. This sample holds about 360,000 distinct CDR3 sequences; 13% were observed only once. The top ten constitute roughly 9.2% of the sample. The sequencing input was blood. These receptor sequences come from a woman in her late teens or twenties with Graves' hyperthyroidism.

This clonotype was seen a handful of times. The chain is built from TRBV7-6 and TRBJ1-4; D unclear. Trimming pared 0 bases from V and 7 bases from J, leaving 12 bases between. Germline V lookup: CDR1 SGHVS, CDR2 FNYEAQ. The CDR3 is 15 residues long. The DNA of the CDR3 is TGTGCCAGCAGCTTAGCCCGGGCCGGTCGTGAAAAACTGTTTTTT. It yields the protein CASSLARAGREKLFF.

The chain recombines TRBV30 with TRBJ1-2, with 10 bases matching TRBD1. The CDR3 contains 18 residues. CDR1 and CDR2 (germline): GTSNPN, SVGIG (reference sequence). Trimming at V came to 3 bases and at J to 5 bases, leaving 18 bases not matched to a gene. CDR3 DNA sequence: TGTGCCTGGAGCACCTTTGACCTCCGGGACAGGGGAGTGTATGGCTACACCTTC. This codes for CAWSTFDLRDRGVYGYTF.

The gene calls are TRBV6-1 and TRBJ2-7, with a weak D call TRBD2 (5 bases). V was pared by 11 bases and J by 0 bases, with 14 bases between. There are 13 residues in the CDR3. Germline assignment: CDR1 MNHNS and CDR2 SASEGT. The CDR3 nucleotides are TGTGCCTGTACCGCGGGTCTCTCCTACGAGCAGTACTTC. As protein: CACTAGLSYEQYF.

Here the CDR3 reads CASSWGTGQGTNTEAFF. The CDR3 coding sequence is TGTGCCAGCAGTTGGGGGACGGGACAGGGGACGAACACTGAAGCTTTCTTT. The rearrangement uses TRBV28 and TRBJ1-1, with 10 bases aligning to TRBD1. CDR3 length: 17 amino acids. CDR1 and CDR2 (germline): MDHEN, SYDVKM. The junction had 9 bases not matched to a gene; V was cut back by 4 bases and J by 1 base. The whole variable domain, filled in from reference TRBV28 and TRBJ1-1, reads DVKVTQSSRYLVKRTGEKVFLECVQDMDHENMFWYRQDPGLGLRLIYFSYDVKMKEKGDIPEGYSVSREKKERFSLILESASTNQTSMYLCASSWGTGQGTNTEAFFGQGTRLTVV.

The J gene is TRBJ1-4, the V gene TRBV7-6; TRBD1 matches 7 bases. The CDR3 sequence is 14 residues long. With 3 bases clipped from V and 6 bases from J, the junction kept 4 bases outside the gene matches. Germline loops: CDR1 SGHVS, CDR2 FNYEAQ. The CDR3 nucleotides are TGTGCCAGCAGCTTCCGGGACAGCGATGAAAAACTGTTTTTT. Translation gives CASSFRDSDEKLFF.

This clonotype was counted at least ten times. The V gene is TRBV7-9, the J gene TRBJ1-1; D is perhaps TRBD1 (6 bases). Germline lookup yields CDR1 SEHNR and CDR2 FQNEAQ (reference sequence). V lost 8 bases and J lost 4, with 17 bases in between. This CDR3 spans 14 amino acids. The CDR3 DNA reads TGTGCCAGCCTGCCGAGGGGAGGGGGCACTGAAGCTTTCTTT. Its translation is CASLPRGGGTEAFF. The full variable domain, rest sourced from reference TRBV7-9 and TRBJ1-1, is DTGVSQNPRHKITKRGQNVTFRCDPISEHNRLYWYRQTLGQGPEFLTYFQNEAQLEKSRLLSDRFSAERPKGSFSTLEIQRTEQGDSAMYLCASLPRGGGTEAFFGQGTRLTVV.

This clonotype was seen at least ten times. This chain uses TRBV7-2 with TRBJ2-1, with 7 nucleotides matching TRBD1. V dropped 1 base and J dropped 9; count of bases not matched to a gene: 3. Per germline, CDR1 SGHTA and CDR2 FQGNSA. This CDR3 comprises 13 residues. The CDR3 sequence: CASSLEGASEQFF. The CDR3 bases are TGTGCCAGCAGCTTAGAGGGGGCGAGTGAGCAGTTCTTC.